One and the same sample provided the 6 T cell receptor beta chains below, sequenced in a study of blood T cell repertoires in COVID-19. TCRdb's table, derived via immunoSEQ multiplex PCR, lists solely in-frame clones and lacks some. This repertoire shows approximately 110,000 clones, 85% to 90% found once; its top ten account for 4.6%. The sequenced sample was peripheral blood. The receptors shown here come from a woman aged 50 to 60 with acute or convalescent COVID-19.

This chain joins TRBV4-3 and TRBJ2-1, with D tentatively TRBD1 (6 bases). V lost 4 bases to trimming and J lost 4 bases, with 8 bases between them. The CDR3 extends over 13 amino acids. From germline, CDR1 is LGHNA and CDR2 YSLEER. Written as DNA, the CDR3 is TGCGCCAGCAGCCGAGGACAGTACAATGAGCAGTTCTTC. It encodes CASSRGQYNEQFF.

The chain has TRBV4-2 and TRBJ1-1, with TRBD1 identical over 8 bases. From germline, CDR1 is LGHNA and CDR2 YNFKEQ. The CDR3 spans 14 residues. J was trimmed by 5 bases and V by 6 bases; bases with no gene match: 8. CDR3 region: CASRLAGGRTEAFF. CDR3 in DNA: TGTGCCAGCAGACTAGCAGGGGGCCGTACTGAAGCTTTCTTT.

This clone was recorded a few times. The identical CDR3 is also encoded by other nucleotide sequences in the sample. The rearrangement uses TRBV24-1 and TRBJ2-5; tentative D call: TRBD1 (7 bases). The CDR3 is 15 amino acids. Germline-derived CDR1 and CDR2 are KGHDR and SFDVKD. Between the trimmed V and J ends, which lost 3 bases and 5 bases, there was a span of 15 bases. CDR3 DNA sequence: TGTGCCACCAGTGATCCAACAGGGGCGGGGGAGACCCAGTACTTC. Its translation is CATSDPTGAGETQYF.

V usage is TRBV11-2 and J usage is TRBJ2-7; TRBD2 agrees at 13 bases. Per germline, CDR1 SGHAT and CDR2 FQNNGV. V shed 5 bases and J 6 bases; nucleotides not matched to a gene: 4. The CDR3 sequence is 14 residues long. The CDR3, as DNA: TGTGCCAGCAGCCGCGGACTAGCGGGAGCCGAGCAGTACTTC. Amino acids: CASSRGLAGAEQYF.

The chain couples TRBV7-3 to TRBJ2-2; TRBD2 might be the D (5 bases). The CDR3 length is 16 residues. V shed 0 bases and J shed 7 bases, with 15 bases lying between them. Germline CDR1 and CDR2: SGHTA and FQGTGA. CDR3 region: CASSLTSPSRGGELFF. The DNA of the CDR3 is TGTGCCAGCAGCTTAACGTCTCCTAGCAGAGGCGGGGAGCTGTTTTTT.

This clone was found once. J is TRBJ1-2 and V is TRBV4-1; no reliable D call. CDR3 size: 14 residues. V was shortened by 3 bases and J by 4 bases, with 12 bases between the two germline ends. The germline V gene has CDR1 MGHRA and CDR2 YSYEKL. In DNA, the CDR3 is TGCGCCAGCAGCCAGGGCCCGGGAAGCTATGGCTACACCTTC. Amino acids: CASSQGPGSYGYTF.